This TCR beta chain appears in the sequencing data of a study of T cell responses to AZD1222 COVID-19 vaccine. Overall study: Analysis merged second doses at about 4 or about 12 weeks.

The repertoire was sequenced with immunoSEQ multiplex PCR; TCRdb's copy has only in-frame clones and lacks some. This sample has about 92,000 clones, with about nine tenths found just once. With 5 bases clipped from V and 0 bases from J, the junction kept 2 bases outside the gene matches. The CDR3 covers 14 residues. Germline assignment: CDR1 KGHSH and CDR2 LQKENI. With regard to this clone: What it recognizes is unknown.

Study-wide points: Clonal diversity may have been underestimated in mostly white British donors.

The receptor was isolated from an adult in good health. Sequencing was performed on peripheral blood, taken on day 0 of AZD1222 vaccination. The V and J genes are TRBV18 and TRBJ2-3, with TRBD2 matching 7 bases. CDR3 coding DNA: TGTGCCAGCTCAGGACTAGGAAGCACAGATACGCAGTATTTT. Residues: CASSGLGSTDTQYF.